These T cell receptor beta chains were read from a single sample in a study of T-cell reconstitution after alpha-beta-depleted transplantation in children. TCRdb fed the PCR reads into MiXCR, producing one record per CDR3 protein. The top ten clones hold about 28% of a sample with just over 950,000 distinct CDR3 sequences, roughly 29% of them seen once. The source was PBMCs, mostly from graft donor cells, collected 360 days after TCRalphabeta/CD19-depleted stem cell transplant. These receptors all stem from a boy under two years old who had a stem cell transplant for SCID, so the T cells may come from the graft donor. Each CDR3 is given without its conserved first and last residue. Where a row states a size, it is once, few, many or the class of an expanded clone; other rows omit it.

clone_size	v_call	j_call	cdr3_aa
few	TRBV30	TRBJ2-3	AWSTRSTDTQY
-	TRBV5-1	TRBJ2-3	ASSLGGQGSTDTQY
-	TRBV15	TRBJ1-1	ATSREMGTEAF
-	TRBV27	TRBJ2-7	ASSLRPPSGGGVYEQY
-	TRBV18	TRBJ2-2	ASSPRGTDNTGELF
-	TRBV5-6	TRBJ2-3	ASSTWDRLTQY
-	TRBV6-2/TRBV6-3	TRBJ1-4	ASYDRREKLF
-	TRBV6-5	TRBJ2-3	ASSYSRSTDTQY
-	TRBV4-1	TRBJ1-1	ASSQVTGGNTEAF
few	TRBV28	TRBJ2-7	ASSGLQGGYEQY
-	TRBV5-1	TRBJ1-5	ASSEQGLHQPQH
-	TRBV10-3	TRBJ2-7	AISDRGEQY
few	TRBV5-5	TRBJ2-1	ASSLSSGHEQF
few	TRBV4-1	TRBJ2-1	ASRQRNVNEQF
-	TRBV12-3/TRBV12-4	TRBJ2-2	ASNQGVTGELF
-	TRBV28	TRBJ2-3	ASSLSPMADTQY
-	TRBV5-6	TRBJ2-7	ASSRGTGVFYEQY
few	TRBV15	TRBJ2-3	ATWDRAGDTQY
-	TRBV12-3/TRBV12-4	TRBJ1-4	ASSLSATNEKLF
-	TRBV11-2	TRBJ1-1	ASSLRQWAFKGSTEAF
-	TRBV20-1	TRBJ2-1	SARALRTSGLDNEQF
few	TRBV20-1	TRBJ2-7	SARGTGSLGYEQY
few	TRBV30	TRBJ2-1	AWSEGRRSYNEQF
few	TRBV28	TRBJ2-1	ASRSDNEQF
many	TRBV7-2	TRBJ2-2	ASSLHSGQGTGELF
-	TRBV4-1	TRBJ1-2	ASSQGSGASYGYT
few	TRBV5-1	TRBJ2-3	ASSVRQGGGTDTQY
-	TRBV7-8	TRBJ2-2	ASSLTSISPGGELF
-	TRBV2	TRBJ2-1	ASSALASSYNEQF
-	TRBV29-1	TRBJ2-1	SADRGTEQF
-	TRBV18	TRBJ2-7	ASSPRGGQGLPYEQY